This TCR beta chain was profiled in a study of T cells in Graves' hyperthyroidism and ophthalmopathy. The CDR3 runs to 16 residues. The J segment lost 4 bases and the V segment lost 2 bases, leaving 6 bases of the junction unmatched. The V gene's germline CDR1 is MDHEN and CDR2 SYDVKM. Findings and caveats of the study: Also found in blood were most expanded thyroid clonotypes above 0.001.

Amplification of TCR beta CDR3 regions used RNA as the template. With the HTBI primer set, the TCR CDR3 went through a first round of RT-PCR. One entry per CDR3 protein, called by TCRdb with MiXCR from the multiplex PCR reads. The sample contains more than 500,000 distinct CDR3 sequences, under 20% of which appear only once. Concerning this clonotype itself: The antigen remains undetermined.

Patients aged 18 to 65 had newly diagnosed hyperthyroidism of under 2 months' duration. Diagnostic assessment was based on clinical symptoms, serum thyroxine and TRAb, thyroid ultrasound and orbital computed tomography. PBMCs came from 8.5 to 10 ml fresh peripheral blood. The specimen was blood. The receptor's source is a woman aged 25-40 years with Graves' hyperthyroidism. The rearrangement uses TRBV28 and TRBJ2-3; 10 positions match TRBD2. The CDR3 here is CASSLALAGVADTQYF. CDR3 in DNA: TGTGCCAGCAGTTTAGCCCTAGCGGGAGTAGCAGATACGCAGTATTTT.